This TCR beta chain stems from a study of CD8+CD57+ T cells in acquired aplastic anemia. There are 11 residues in the CDR3. Per germline, CDR1 WSHSY and CDR2 SAAADI. Profiles of TCR beta VDJ and CDR3 were generated from a genomic DNA template. TCRdb processed the reads anew with MiXCR; each CDR3 protein has one entry. The sample carries over 150,000 distinct CDR3 sequences, roughly 50% recorded once. This clonotype was counted ten times or more. Germline is not matched at one junction end, which may reflect a read error. Patients selected for sequencing had displayed CD8+CD57+ cell expansion by flow cytometry. At blood sampling, none of the patients had yet received therapy.

The material sequenced was sorted CD4+, CD8+, or CD8+CD57+ T cells (not recorded which) from PBMCs. The origin of this receptor is a human donor with aplastic anemia. J is TRBJ1-5 and V is TRBV10-2; D gene ambiguous. The CDR3 nucleotides are TGCGCCAGCAGTGGGGGTCAGGCCCAGCATTTT. Amino acids: CASSGGQAQHF.